This TCR beta chain was sequenced for a study of Tregs in tolerant kidney transplant recipients. Study-wide results and caveats: Findings come from small patient numbers and require larger validation.

Some clones are missing from TCRdb's copy, which holds only in-frame ones; the method was immunoSEQ multiplex PCR. Among just under 65,000 clones, 95% to 98% were seen once, and the ten largest hold 0.34%. Notes on this clone: The antigen is not known.

Sequencing was performed on Tregs from blood, taken before the transplant. This receptor was identified in a human donor who received a combined kidney and bone marrow transplant.

The CDR3 nucleotides are TGTGCCAGCAGCTTGCCAACAGGGTTTGGAGCAGATACGCAGTATTTT. This gives the protein CASSLPTGFGADTQYF. V gene TRBV5-5 combines with J gene TRBJ2-3, with TRBD1 as a possible D gene (6 bases). This CDR3 contains 16 residues. Trimming left V 1 base short and J 4 bases short, with 16 bases between. Germline assignment: CDR1 SGHKS and CDR2 YYEKEE (reference sequence).